This passage covers 8 T cell receptor beta chains from one sample sequenced in a study of blood T cell repertoires in COVID-19. Profiling relied on immunoSEQ multiplex PCR, and the TCRdb table lists in-frame clones only, not all of them. Of roughly 290,000 clones listed, approximately 83% are singletons. The specimen was PBMCs or T cells enriched from blood (not recorded which). Source of these receptors: a woman in her twenties or thirties who had recovered from COVID-19.

This chain joins TRBV5-4 and TRBJ2-7; the match to TRBD2 covers 7 bases. Germline V lookup: CDR1 SGHNT, CDR2 YYREEE (reference sequence). The CDR3 is 16 amino acids. J was trimmed by 1 base and V by 2 bases; bases with no gene match: 9. The CDR3: CASSLGQGGSSYEQYF. CDR3 in DNA: TGTGCCAGCAGCTTAGGTCAGGGCGGGAGTTCCTACGAGCAGTACTTC.

The chain combines TRBV7-2 with TRBJ1-4; 7 bases are shared with TRBD1. The CDR3 has 15 amino acids. Trimming at V came to 2 bases and at J to 5 bases, leaving 5 bases not matched to a gene. Germline-derived CDR1 and CDR2 are SGHTA and FQGNSA. CDR3 nucleotide sequence: TGTGCCAGCAGCTTACCAGACAGGGTCAATGAAAAACTGTTTTTT. Protein product: CASSLPDRVNEKLFF.

This clone has only one observation. V usage is TRBV5-1 and J usage is TRBJ2-3; TRBD1 agrees at 10 bases. CDR3 length: 16 amino acids. V lost 4 bases, J lost 2 bases, and 7 bases stayed unmatched. Per the germline V gene, CDR1 is SGHRS and CDR2 is YFSETQ. The CDR3: CASSLLGTGDTDTQYF. CDR3 in DNA: TGCGCCAGCAGCCTACTCGGGACAGGGGACACAGATACGCAGTATTTT. Full variable domain (remainder filled in from reference TRBV5-1 and TRBJ2-3): KAGVTQTPRYLIKTRGQQVTLSCSPISGHRSVSWYQQTPGQGLQFLFEYFSETQRNKGNFPGRFSGRQFSNSRSEMNVSTLELGDSALYLCASSLLGTGDTDTQYFGPGTRLTVL.

This clone was recorded a few times. The V gene is TRBV5-1, the J gene TRBJ1-6, with D possibly being TRBD1 (6 bases). The CDR3 loop spans 17 amino acids. The V end lost 4 bases, the J end lost 0 bases, and 14 bases lay between the germline ends. Germline V gene data show CDR1 as SGHRS and CDR2 as YFSETQ. CDR3 amino acids: CASSAGQPSSYNSPLHF. The CDR3 coding sequence is TGCGCCAGCAGCGCCGGACAGCCGAGCTCCTATAATTCACCCCTCCACTTT.

The chain carries TRBV11-2 and TRBJ2-1; 11 nucleotides agree with TRBD1. Germline-derived CDR1 and CDR2 are SGHAT and FQNNGV. This CDR3 is built from 18 residues. V gave up 3 bases and J gave up 3 bases; unmatched junction bases: 10. As DNA, the CDR3 is TGTGCCAGCAGCTTTGAAGTCACCGGGACAGGGGGCTACAATGAGCAGTTCTTC. Protein: CASSFEVTGTGGYNEQFF.

The rearrangement joins TRBV19 to TRBJ2-3; D is perhaps TRBD1 (5 bases). V was cut by 5 bases and J by 1 base, with 13 bases left in between. This CDR3 comprises 15 residues. Per the germline V gene, CDR1 is LNHDA and CDR2 is SQIVND (reference sequence). CDR3 coding DNA: TGTGCCAGTAGTTGGCAGGGTGGGGGCACAGATACGCAGTATTTT. Its translation: CASSWQGGGTDTQYF.

This rearrangement joins TRBV25-1 to TRBJ1-1, with a tentative D call TRBD1 (5 bases). Deletions cut 3 bases from V and 1 base from J, with 15 bases between. CDR3 length: 16 amino acids. CDR1 and CDR2 (germline): MGHDK, SYGVNS. CDR3 loop: CASSDPRAPTNTEAFF. CDR3 bases: TGTGCCAGCAGTGACCCCAGGGCCCCGACGAACACTGAAGCTTTCTTT.

The chain links TRBV3-1 (or the pseudogene TRBV3-2) to TRBJ1-1; D unresolved. Trimming cost V 0 bases and J 5 bases, with 13 bases left between them. The germline CDR1 and CDR2 sequences are LGHDT and YNNKEL (reference sequence). This CDR3 has 15 amino acids. The CDR3, as DNA: TGTGCCAGCAGCCAAGATCCCAGGTTGTGGACTGAAGCTTTCTTT. Translating it yields CASSQDPRLWTEAFF.